Listed here is a single T cell receptor (beta chain). The antigen remains undetermined. Profiled with immunoSEQ multiplex PCR; TCRdb holds only in-frame clones, not every one. The table lists about 320,000 clones, about nine tenths of them singletons. This record belongs to a study of shared clonotypes between healthy human individuals. The healthy adult donors were HIV-negative and reported no recent acute infections or vaccinations. Whole-study results and caveats: Memory subsets had estimated richness that was generally smaller than that of naive subsets.

Germline V gene lookup returns CDR1 MNHNS and CDR2 SASEGT. With 3 bases removed from V and 0 bases from J, the gap between germline ends came to 15 bases. The CDR3 is 16 amino acids. The TCR comes from a man aged 18 to 30 in good health. What was sequenced was memory CD8+ T cells sorted from blood. Regarding subset: CD45RO+ cells pooled with CCR7-negative TemRA cells. This rearrangement joins TRBV6-1 to TRBJ2-7; D possibly corresponds to TRBD2 (6 bases). The CDR3 here is CASSDGTGDLSYEQYF. The DNA of the CDR3 is TGTGCCAGCAGTGATGGAACGGGGGACCTCTCCTACGAGCAGTACTTC.